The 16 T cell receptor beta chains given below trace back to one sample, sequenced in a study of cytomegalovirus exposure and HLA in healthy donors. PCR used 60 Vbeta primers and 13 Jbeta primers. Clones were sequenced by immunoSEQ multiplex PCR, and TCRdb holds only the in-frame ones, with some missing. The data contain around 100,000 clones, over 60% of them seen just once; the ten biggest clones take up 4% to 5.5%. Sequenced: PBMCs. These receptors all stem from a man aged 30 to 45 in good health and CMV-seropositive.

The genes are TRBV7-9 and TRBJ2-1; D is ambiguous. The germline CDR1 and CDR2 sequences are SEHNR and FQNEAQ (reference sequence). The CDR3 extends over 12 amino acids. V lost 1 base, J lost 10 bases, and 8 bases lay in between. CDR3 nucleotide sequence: TGTGCCAGCAGCTTAGGAGGTTACGAGCAGTTCTTC. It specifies CASSLGGYEQFF.

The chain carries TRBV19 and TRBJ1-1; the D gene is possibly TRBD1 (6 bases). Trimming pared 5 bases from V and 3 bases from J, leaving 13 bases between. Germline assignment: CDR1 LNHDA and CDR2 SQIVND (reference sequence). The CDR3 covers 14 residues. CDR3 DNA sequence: TGTGCCAGTAGTGTTTCAGGGGACGACACTGAAGCTTTCTTT. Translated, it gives CASSVSGDDTEAFF.

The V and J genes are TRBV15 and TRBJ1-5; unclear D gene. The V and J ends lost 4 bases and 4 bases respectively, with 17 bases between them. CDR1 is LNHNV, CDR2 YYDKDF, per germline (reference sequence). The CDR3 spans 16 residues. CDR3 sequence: CATSNGYGSGNQPQHF. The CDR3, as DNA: TGTGCCACCAGCAACGGGTACGGTTCGGGGAATCAGCCCCAGCATTTT.

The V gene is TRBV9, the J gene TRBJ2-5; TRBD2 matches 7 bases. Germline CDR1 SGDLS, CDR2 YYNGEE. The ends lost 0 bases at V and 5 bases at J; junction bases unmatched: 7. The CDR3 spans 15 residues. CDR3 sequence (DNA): TGTGCCAGCAGCGTAGGGGCGGGGGTAGGGGAGACCCAGTACTTC. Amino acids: CASSVGAGVGETQYF. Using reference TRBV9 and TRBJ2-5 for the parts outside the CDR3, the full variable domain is DSGVTQTPKHLITATGQRVTLRCSPRSGDLSVYWYQQSLDQGLQFLIQYYNGEERAKGNILERFSAQQFPDLHSELNLSSLELGDSALYFCASSVGAGVGETQYFGPGTRLLVL.

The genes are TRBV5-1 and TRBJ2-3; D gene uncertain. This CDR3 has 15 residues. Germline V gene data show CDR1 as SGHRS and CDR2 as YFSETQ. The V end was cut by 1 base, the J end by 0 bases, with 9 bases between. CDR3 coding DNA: TGCGCCAGCAGCTTGACTACCGTGAGCACAGATACGCAGTATTTT. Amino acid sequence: CASSLTTVSTDTQYF.

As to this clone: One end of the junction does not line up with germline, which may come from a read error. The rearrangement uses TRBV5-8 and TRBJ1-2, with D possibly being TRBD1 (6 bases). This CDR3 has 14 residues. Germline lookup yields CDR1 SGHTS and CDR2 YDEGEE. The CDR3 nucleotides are TGTGCCAGCAGCACCAGGGGTATAGTCTATGGCTACCCCTTC. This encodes CASSTRGIVYGYPF.

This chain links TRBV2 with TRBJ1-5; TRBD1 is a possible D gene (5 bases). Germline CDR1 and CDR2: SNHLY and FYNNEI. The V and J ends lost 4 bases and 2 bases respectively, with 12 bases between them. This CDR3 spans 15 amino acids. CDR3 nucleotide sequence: TGTGCCAGCAGTGGGATTTGGGGGGGCAATCAGCCCCAGCATTTT. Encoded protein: CASSGIWGGNQPQHF.

In DNA, the CDR3 is TGCGCCAGCAGCAACGGGACTCCTAGCAATCAGCCCCAGCATTTT. It codes for CASSNGTPSNQPQHF. The chain recombines TRBV5-1 with TRBJ1-5, with D possibly being TRBD1 (5 bases). Trimming shortened V by 4 bases and J by 0 bases, and 11 bases separated the two germline ends. The germline V gene has CDR1 SGHRS and CDR2 YFSETQ. The CDR3 covers 15 residues. Variable domain in full (rest from reference TRBV5-1 and TRBJ1-5): KAGVTQTPRYLIKTRGQQVTLSCSPISGHRSVSWYQQTPGQGLQFLFEYFSETQRNKGNFPGRFSGRQFSNSRSEMNVSTLELGDSALYLCASSNGTPSNQPQHFGDGTRLSIL.

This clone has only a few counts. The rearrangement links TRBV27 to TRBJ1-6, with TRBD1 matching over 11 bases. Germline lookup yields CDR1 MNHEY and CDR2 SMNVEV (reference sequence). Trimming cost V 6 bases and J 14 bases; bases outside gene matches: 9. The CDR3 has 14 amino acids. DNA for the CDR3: TGTGCCAGCAGCACCGGACAGGGGGCCCGCACCCTCCACTTT. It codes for CASSTGQGARTLHF.

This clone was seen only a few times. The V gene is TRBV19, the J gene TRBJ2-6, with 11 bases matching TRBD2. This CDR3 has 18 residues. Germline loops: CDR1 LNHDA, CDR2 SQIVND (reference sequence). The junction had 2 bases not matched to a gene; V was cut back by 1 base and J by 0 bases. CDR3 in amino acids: CASSIVSGGASGANVLTF. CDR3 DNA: TGTGCCAGTAGTATAGTTAGCGGGGGGGCCTCTGGGGCCAACGTCCTGACTTTC.

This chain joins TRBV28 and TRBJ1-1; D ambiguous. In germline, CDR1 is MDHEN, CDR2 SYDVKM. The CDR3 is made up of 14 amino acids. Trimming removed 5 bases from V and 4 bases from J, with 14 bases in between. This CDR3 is CASSPPGIRTEAFF. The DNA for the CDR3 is TGTGCCAGCAGTCCCCCCGGTATCCGCACTGAAGCTTTCTTT.

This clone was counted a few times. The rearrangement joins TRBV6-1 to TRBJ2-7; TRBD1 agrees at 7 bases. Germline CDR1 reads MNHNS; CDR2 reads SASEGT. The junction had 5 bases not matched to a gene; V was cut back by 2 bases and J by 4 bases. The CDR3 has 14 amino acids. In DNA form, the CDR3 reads TGTGCCAGCAGTGAATGGACAGGAGGATACGAGCAGTACTTC. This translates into CASSEWTGGYEQYF.

The CDR3 nucleotides read TGTGCCAGCAGTTCCCGAGGACAGGACACTGAAGCTTTCTTT. Translated: CASSSRGQDTEAFF. The J gene is TRBJ1-1, the V gene TRBV27; 7 nucleotides agree with TRBD1. V lost 4 bases, J lost 3 bases, and 5 bases stayed unmatched. CDR1 is MNHEY, CDR2 SMNVEV, per germline (reference sequence). This CDR3 contains 14 residues.

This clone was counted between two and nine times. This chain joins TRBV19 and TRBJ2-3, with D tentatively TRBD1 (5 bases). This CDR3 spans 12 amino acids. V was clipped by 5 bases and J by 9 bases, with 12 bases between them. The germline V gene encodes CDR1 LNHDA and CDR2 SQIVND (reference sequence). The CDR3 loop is CASSLPGWTQYF. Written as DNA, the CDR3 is TGTGCCAGTAGTCTCCCAGGGTGGACGCAGTATTTT.

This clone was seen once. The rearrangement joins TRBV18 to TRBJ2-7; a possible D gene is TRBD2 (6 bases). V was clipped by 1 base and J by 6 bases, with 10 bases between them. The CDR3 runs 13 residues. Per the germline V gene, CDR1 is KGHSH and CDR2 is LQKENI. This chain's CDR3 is CASSPQGLGEQYF. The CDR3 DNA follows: TGTGCCAGCTCACCACAGGGACTCGGCGAGCAGTACTTC.

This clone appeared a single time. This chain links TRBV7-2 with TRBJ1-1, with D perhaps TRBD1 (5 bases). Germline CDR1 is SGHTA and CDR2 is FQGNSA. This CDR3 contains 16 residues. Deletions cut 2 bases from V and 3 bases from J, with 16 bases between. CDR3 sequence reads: CASSLFIGHPDTEAFF. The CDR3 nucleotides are TGTGCCAGCAGCTTATTCATCGGACACCCTGACACTGAAGCTTTCTTT.